This TCR beta chain was observed in a study of OX40 agonist ivuxolimab in advanced cancers. Turning to the study itself: Patients received ivuxolimab, an agonistic anti-OX40 (CD134) antibody. Broader study findings: The study did not work out the antigen specificity of the expanded peripheral T cells.

CDR3 length: 12 amino acids. Germline V gene sequence: CDR1 SEHNR, CDR2 FQNEAQ (reference sequence). V lost 0 bases to trimming and J lost 4 bases, with 3 bases between them. Assay: immunoSEQ multiplex PCR; the TCRdb copy retains only in-frame clones and omits some. The repertoire consists of 9,500 to 12,000 clones, with about 82% occurring once and the leading ten covering 8% to 13%. In regard to this clone: Its target is unknown.

The input for sequencing was CD4+ or CD8+ T cells sorted from blood, taken in a trial of the OX40 agonist ivuxolimab. The rearrangement joins TRBV7-9 to TRBJ2-5; D not resolved. This TCR was recovered from an adult with an advanced solid tumor such as melanoma, head and neck, liver or kidney cancer. In nucleotides, the CDR3 is TGTGCCAGCAGCTTAGCGCCAGAGACCCAGTACTTC. Amino acid sequence: CASSLAPETQYF.